This T cell receptor beta chain was recovered during a study of control samples from healthy donors and cancer patients. In its sample, this clone was seen a few times. The same CDR3 is also encoded by other DNA sequences in this sample. This table comes from immunoSEQ multiplex PCR, and its TCRdb copy is limited to in-frame clones, with some not included. Altogether about 150,000 clones are present, about 94% being singletons, with the ten largest covering around 6.1%. V shed 0 bases and J shed 4 bases, with 10 bases lying between them. Germline CDR1 and CDR2: ENHRY and SYGVKD. The CDR3 extends over 14 amino acids.

The sample taken for sequencing was blood. The TCR originated in a man aged 35 to 55 in good health. The chain combines TRBV10-3 with TRBJ2-7, with D maybe TRBD1 (6 bases). CDR3 bases: TGTGCCATCAGTGAGTCAACAGGGCCATACGAGCAGTACTTC. This gives the protein CAISESTGPYEQYF.